This TCR beta chain comes out of a study of OX40 agonist ivuxolimab in advanced cancers. Study background: Patients were treated with ivuxolimab, an agonistic anti-OX40 (CD134) antibody.

The CDR3 spans 12 residues. Between the trimmed V and J ends, which lost 4 bases and 3 bases, there was a span of 4 bases. Germline V CDR1 and CDR2: MDHEN, SYDVKM. Regarding this clone: Its antigen is still unknown.

TCRdb's table, derived via immunoSEQ multiplex PCR, lists solely in-frame clones and lacks some. The profile shows about 73,000 clones, 65% to 90% of them singletons. Study-wide points: At 0.1 to 3.0 mg/kg and by week 6, CD4+ and CD8+ T cells in the blood had expanded clonally. Normalized T-cell clonal expansion was also low in a subset of nonresponders.

This clonotype was obtained from an adult with an advanced solid tumor such as melanoma, head and neck, liver or kidney cancer. The input for sequencing was CD4+ or CD8+ T cells sorted from blood, taken in a trial of the OX40 agonist ivuxolimab. The chain uses TRBV28 and TRBJ2-1; D is undetermined. Here the CDR3 DNA reads TGTGCCAGCAGTTCAGACTACAATGAGCAGTTCTTC. Its translation: CASSSDYNEQFF.